These 17 T cell receptor beta chains were all obtained from the same sample, sequenced in a study of T cells expressing NK-cell markers. TCRdb processed the 5' RACE reads again and assigns one entry to each CDR3 protein, with no DNA. The sample's table shows roughly 390,000 distinct CDR3 sequences. The specimen was blood T cells: a sorted CD56 or NKG2C T cell subset, CD4+ or CD8+ T cells, or bulk PBMC T cells (not recorded which). The source is a man aged 18-75 years in good health.

This chain connects TRBV20-1 to TRBJ2-1; TCRdb gives TRBD1 as the D gene, but with no DNA this cannot be confirmed. CDR3 length: 16 amino acids. The germline CDR1 and CDR2 sequences are DFQATT and SNEGSKA (reference sequence). The CDR3 is CSANNLRGQPYNEQFF.

This CDR3 reads CASSKRGANSPLHF. This rearrangement joins TRBV21-1 to TRBJ1-6. TRBV21-1 is a known pseudogene. The CDR3 is 14 amino acids.

CDR3 protein: CASSQEELVGGAGTPETQYF. The V gene is TRBV14, the J gene TRBJ2-5; TCRdb lists TRBD2, though no DNA is available to test this call. The CDR3 length is 20 residues. Germline CDR1 SGHDN, CDR2 FVKESK.

The J gene is TRBJ2-3, the V gene TRBV7-3; the D gene TCRdb calls, TRBD1, cannot be checked with no DNA. CDR3 length equals 16 residues. In germline, CDR1 is SGHTA, CDR2 FQGTGA. The chain's CDR3 is CASSRLGGVSSDTQYF.

The V and J genes are TRBV5-1 and TRBJ2-5; TCRdb's D gene call, TRBD1, goes unchecked for lack of DNA. In germline, CDR1 is SGHRS, CDR2 YFSETQ. The CDR3 is 14 residues long. The CDR3 is CASFNRGLQETQYF.

V gene TRBV28 combines with J gene TRBJ2-2; checking the TCRdb D call of TRBD2 is not possible without DNA. The CDR3 covers 13 residues. The V gene's germline CDR1 is MDHEN and CDR2 SYDVKM. This CDR3 is CASNWRGEGELFF. The full variable domain, its missing parts supplied by reference TRBV28 and TRBJ2-2, is DVKVTQSSRYLVKRTGEKVFLECVQDMDHENMFWYRQDPGLGLRLIYFSYDVKMKEKGDIPEGYSVSREKKERFSLILESASTNQTSMYLCASNWRGEGELFFGEGSRLTVL.

This chain's CDR3 is CASSYSTGGSPQHF. The chain recombines TRBV6-5 with TRBJ1-5; TCRdb selects TRBD1, and the lack of DNA leaves this call unchecked. CDR1 is MNHEY, CDR2 SVGAGI, per germline. The CDR3 runs to 14 residues.

The rearrangement joins TRBV28 to TRBJ2-1; TCRdb selects TRBD2, and the lack of DNA leaves this call unchecked. The CDR3 is 11 residues long. Germline-derived CDR1 and CDR2 are MDHEN and SYDVKM. The chain's CDR3 is CASSLREEQFF.

The CDR3 here is CASSLIAGFLVAETQYF. The chain employs TRBV3-1 and TRBJ2-5; TCRdb proposes TRBD2, but this gene call is untestable without DNA. The CDR3 has 17 amino acids. Germline V CDR1 and CDR2: LGHDT, YNNKEL (reference sequence).

V is TRBV6-5 and J is TRBJ2-2; there is no DNA to check the TCRdb D call of TRBD2. This CDR3 comprises 18 residues. Per the germline V gene, CDR1 is MNHEY and CDR2 is SVGAGI. The CDR3 sequence is CASSLGRGGFLDTGELFF.

This sequence joins TRBV4-1 and TRBJ2-5. From germline, CDR1 is MGHRA and CDR2 YSYEKL. The CDR3 spans 13 residues. The CDR3 is CASSQGPRAAQYF.

V gene TRBV18 combines with J gene TRBJ2-5; the D call from TCRdb, TRBD2, cannot be confirmed without DNA. The CDR3 consists of 16 residues. Germline values: CDR1 KGHSH, CDR2 LQKENI. The chain's CDR3 is CASSPRSGGNQETQYF.

This chain connects TRBV6-5 to TRBJ1-2. Germline CDR1 and CDR2: MNHEY and SVGAGI. The CDR3 length is 13 residues. The CDR3 region is CASSYSGIYGYTF.

V gene TRBV6-5 combines with J gene TRBJ1-2. This CDR3 has 12 amino acids. Germline V gives CDR1 MNHEY, CDR2 SVGAGI. CDR3: CASRRVNYGYTF.

The J gene is TRBJ2-5, the V gene TRBV7-7; TCRdb picks TRBD1, but there is no DNA to check that call. CDR3 length equals 15 residues. Germline CDR1 SSHAT, CDR2 FNYEAQ (reference sequence). This CDR3 reads CASSPRSGGGVTQYF. Filled out from reference TRBV7-7 and TRBJ2-5, the complete variable domain reads GAGVSQSPRYKVTKRGQDVTLRCDPISSHATLYWYQQALGQGPEFLTYFNYEAQPDKSGLPSDRFSAERPEGSISTLTIQRTEQRDSAMYRCASSPRSGGGVTQYFGPGTRLLVL.

The chain couples TRBV6-5 to TRBJ2-1; TCRdb lists TRBD1, though no DNA is available to test this call. CDR3 length: 17 residues. The germline gives CDR1 MNHEY, CDR2 SVGAGI. The CDR3: CASSYRGVGTSYNEQFF.

This chain joins TRBV10-2 and TRBJ2-5. This CDR3 is 13 amino acids long. CDR1 is WSHSY and CDR2 is SAAADI in the germline V gene. This CDR3 is CASRLIYQETQYF.